These 24 T cell receptor beta chains originate from one sample sequenced in a study of early T cells in non-severe SARS-CoV-2 infection (dated by TCRdb to about 2021). Library construction relied on 5' RACE. Sequencing relied on a NextSeq 500. The raw public data were reprocessed by TCRdb itself: fastp quality trimming at Q25, MiXCR clonotype calling, in-frame beta chains only. Here each entry gathers all rows of one CDR3 protein and keeps the most common genes and DNA. This sample has approximately 63,000 distinct CDR3 sequences in its table, and 4.5% to 7.5% of those were observed once. Roughly 3.5% of the sample rests with the top ten. Sequencing was performed on whole blood, taken at baseline. These TCRs come from an adult who was a healthcare worker with PCR-confirmed SARS-CoV-2 infection or an uninfected control (not recorded which).

The table lists this clonotype with a few counts. The rearrangement joins TRBV2 to TRBJ2-5, with 9 bases aligning to TRBD2. The CDR3 is made up of 16 amino acids. Unmatched junction bases numbered 5, after V lost 2 bases and J lost 1 base. Germline CDR1 SNHLY, CDR2 FYNNEI. As DNA, the CDR3 is TGTGCCAGCAGTGAACAAGCGGGAGGCCTCCAAGAGACCCAGTACTTC. Its protein product is CASSEQAGGLQETQYF.

This clonotype was counted ten times or more. The chain recombines TRBV5-1 with TRBJ2-3; 8 bases are a match to TRBD1. The germline CDR1 and CDR2 sequences are SGHRS and YFSETQ. Trimming at V came to 5 bases and at J to 4 bases, leaving 6 bases not matched to a gene. CDR3 length: 14 amino acids. The chain's CDR3 is CASSPGQGPDTQYF. As DNA, the CDR3 is TGCGCCAGCAGTCCCGGACAGGGCCCAGATACGCAGTATTTT. The full variable domain, completed using reference TRBV5-1 and TRBJ2-3, is KAGVTQTPRYLIKTRGQQVTLSCSPISGHRSVSWYQQTPGQGLQFLFEYFSETQRNKGNFPGRFSGRQFSNSRSEMNVSTLELGDSALYLCASSPGQGPDTQYFGPGTRLTVL.

This chain links TRBV4-2 with TRBJ1-2; no definite D call. This CDR3 comprises 15 residues. Trimming shortened V by 0 bases and J by 0 bases, and 8 bases separated the two germline ends. Germline V lookup: CDR1 LGHNA, CDR2 YNFKEQ. Here the CDR3 reads CASSQDRIANYGYTF. CDR3 nucleotides: TGTGCCAGCAGCCAAGATCGGATTGCTAACTATGGCTACACCTTC.

In its sample, this clonotype was seen a few times. This rearrangement joins TRBV28 to TRBJ1-1; D unclear. Germline CDR1 and CDR2: MDHEN and SYDVKM. The CDR3 runs 13 residues. V was clipped by 5 bases and J by 3 bases, with 10 bases between them. CDR3 coding DNA: TGTGCCAGCAGTCATTGGCAGGACACTGAAGCTTTCTTT. Its protein is CASSHWQDTEAFF.

V gene TRBV10-1 combines with J gene TRBJ1-4; D unresolved. V was cut by 5 bases and J by 5 bases, with 6 bases left in between. Germline CDR1 reads WNHNN; CDR2 reads SYGVQD (reference sequence). The CDR3 loop spans 12 amino acids. The CDR3 region is CASSTGNEKLFF. In DNA, the CDR3 is TGCGCCAGCAGTACGGGGAATGAAAAACTGTTTTTT.

This clonotype was detected many times. The genes are TRBV7-2 and TRBJ1-3; 7 positions agree with TRBD1. Trimming cost V 0 bases and J 7 bases; bases outside gene matches: 3. The CDR3 consists of 14 residues. Germline V lookup: CDR1 SGHTA, CDR2 FQGNSA. The CDR3 region has the DNA TGTGCCAGCAGCTTAGCCGGGACAGCTAACACCATATATTTT. The encoded protein is CASSLAGTANTIYF.

V gene TRBV28 combines with J gene TRBJ2-7; unclear D gene. V lost 3 bases and J 4 bases, leaving 7 bases between the germline ends. Germline V CDR1 and CDR2: MDHEN, SYDVKM. The CDR3 runs to 12 residues. The CDR3 protein is CASSFARYEQYF. CDR3 DNA: TGTGCCAGCAGTTTCGCCAGATACGAGCAGTACTTC.

This clonotype is classed as medium-sized. J is TRBJ2-7 and V is TRBV7-9; D is unclear. This CDR3 is built from 14 residues. V lost 6 bases and J lost 2, with 14 bases in between. Germline CDR1 is SEHNR and CDR2 is FQNEAQ (reference sequence). CDR3 protein: CASRLPRVPYEQYF. The CDR3 nucleotides are TGTGCCAGCAGACTTCCAAGGGTCCCCTACGAGCAGTACTTC.

This clonotype was detected a few times. The chain carries TRBV24-1 and TRBJ2-7, with D possibly matching TRBD2 (5 bases). Germline-derived CDR1 and CDR2 are KGHDR and SFDVKD. Deletions cut 1 base from V and 5 bases from J, with 17 bases between. The CDR3 runs to 16 residues. The DNA for the CDR3 is TGTGCCACCAGTGATTTAGGCGGGCCTTCTCCCGACGAGCAGTACTTC. Translation: CATSDLGGPSPDEQYF.

As for this clonotype: A much larger clonotype is one base distant, so this may be a read error. The rearrangement joins TRBV19 to TRBJ2-7; TRBD2 might be the D (5 bases). This CDR3 has 15 amino acids. Germline V CDR1 and CDR2: LNHDA, SQIVND (reference sequence). CDR3 in amino acids: CASSADGGPSYERYF. In DNA, the CDR3 is TGTGCCAGTAGTGCGGACGGAGGACCCTCCTACGAGCGGTACTTC.

The chain recombines TRBV20-1 with TRBJ2-5, with D possibly matching TRBD2 (5 bases). This CDR3 region has 13 residues. CDR1 and CDR2 (germline): DFQATT, SNEGSKA (reference sequence). V was shortened by 3 bases and J by 2 bases, with 10 bases between the two germline ends. As DNA, the CDR3 is TGCAGTGCTAGCGCTACTAGACAAGAGACCCAGTACTTC. Translation: CSASATRQETQYF.

V is TRBV18 and J is TRBJ2-1; 8 positions match TRBD2. There are 19 residues in the CDR3. With V trimmed by 1 base and J by 7 bases, 18 bases remained unmatched. Germline V CDR1 and CDR2: KGHSH, LQKENI. The DNA for the CDR3 is TGTGCCAGCTCACCACTCCCCCCCGGGGGGCTAGCGGGTGGTAATGAGCAGTTCTTC. As protein: CASSPLPPGGLAGGNEQFF.

This chain connects TRBV7-6 to TRBJ2-7; TRBD2 aligns across 8 bases. Unmatched junction bases numbered 4, after V lost 3 bases and J lost 6 bases. CDR1 SGHVS and CDR2 FNYEAQ come from the germline V gene. The CDR3 loop spans 13 amino acids. The CDR3 DNA reads as TGTGCCAGCAGCTTGGGGACTAGTCGCGAGCAGTACTTC. Residues: CASSLGTSREQYF.

CDR3 sequence reads: CASSATGPSSYNEQFF. In DNA, the CDR3 is TGTGCCAGCAGCGCTACAGGGCCGAGCTCCTACAATGAGCAGTTCTTC. The rearrangement uses TRBV9 and TRBJ2-1, with D possibly being TRBD1 (6 bases). The germline V gene encodes CDR1 SGDLS and CDR2 YYNGEE. Deletions cut 3 bases from V and 0 bases from J, with 13 bases between. This CDR3 is built from 16 residues.

This clonotype was recorded many times. The rearrangement joins TRBV20-1 to TRBJ2-2; TRBD1 matches 10 bases. CDR1 is DFQATT and CDR2 is SNEGSKA in the germline V gene (reference sequence). The CDR3 covers 15 residues. Unmatched junction bases numbered 4, after V lost 2 bases and J lost 4 bases. CDR3 in amino acids: CSARRGQGSTGELFF. The DNA for the CDR3 is TGCAGTGCTAGAAGGGGACAGGGGAGCACCGGGGAGCTGTTTTTT.

This clonotype has only a few counts. This chain links TRBV10-3 with TRBJ2-7, with D perhaps TRBD1 (6 bases). The germline V gene encodes CDR1 ENHRY and CDR2 SYGVKD. V was trimmed by 7 bases and J by 7 bases, leaving 11 bases between them. The CDR3 runs to 11 residues. For the CDR3, the DNA is TGTGCCATCATGGATGACAGGGAGCAGTACTTC. The encoded protein is CAIMDDREQYF.

This clonotype was seen a handful of times. The gene calls are TRBV11-3 and TRBJ1-3; D is perhaps TRBD1 (6 bases). The CDR3 is made up of 13 amino acids. Germline-derived CDR1 and CDR2 are SGHNT and YENEEA. The V end lost 4 bases, the J end lost 4 bases, and 8 bases lay between the germline ends. The CDR3 spells CASSWTAGNTIYF. CDR3 nucleotides: TGTGCCAGCAGCTGGACAGCAGGAAACACCATATATTTT.

At least ten counts were recorded for this clonotype. The genes are TRBV6-1 and TRBJ2-7; 12 bases fit TRBD2. The germline gives CDR1 MNHNS, CDR2 SASEGT. The junction had 9 bases not matched to a gene; V was cut back by 6 bases and J by 6 bases. The CDR3 consists of 15 residues. CDR3 amino acids: CASSASGRAYGEQYF. CDR3 nucleotides: TGTGCCAGCAGCGCTAGCGGGAGGGCTTATGGCGAGCAGTACTTC.

This clonotype has ten or more counts. The chain uses TRBV27 and TRBJ2-6; D is undetermined. This CDR3 contains 14 residues. Germline values: CDR1 MNHEY, CDR2 SMNVEV (reference sequence). Trimming removed 5 bases at V and 5 bases at J, with 10 bases between. CDR3 sequence: CASSPDNRANVLTF. CDR3 nucleotide sequence: TGTGCCAGCAGTCCGGATAATAGGGCCAACGTCCTGACTTTC.

Ten or more counts support this clonotype. The V and J genes are TRBV7-6 and TRBJ2-1, with 10 nucleotides matching TRBD1. Unmatched junction bases numbered 12, after V lost 5 bases and J lost 2 bases. The length of the CDR3 is 18 residues. CDR1 and CDR2 (germline): SGHVS, FNYEAQ. This chain's CDR3 is CASSPLKGDRGTYNEQFF. Written as DNA, the CDR3 is TGTGCCAGCAGCCCCCTTAAAGGGGACAGGGGAACCTACAATGAGCAGTTCTTC.

V gene TRBV11-3 combines with J gene TRBJ2-7; 7 bases are shared with TRBD2. CDR1 is SGHNT, CDR2 YENEEA, per germline. The CDR3 contains 15 residues. V shed 1 base, J shed 2 bases, and the junction held 5 bases outside the gene matches. The CDR3 is CASSLGGLPPYEQYF. CDR3 coding DNA: TGTGCCAGCAGCTTAGGGGGACTACCACCCTACGAGCAGTACTTC.

This clonotype was counted at least ten times. The chain is built from TRBV20-1 and TRBJ2-1, with D hard to call. CDR1 is DFQATT, CDR2 SNEGSKA, per germline (reference sequence). V lost 6 bases, J lost 0 bases, and 15 bases lay in between. The CDR3 is 15 amino acids. The CDR3 spells CSAVVLKNSYNEQFF. CDR3 bases: TGCAGTGCCGTAGTTCTGAAAAACTCCTACAATGAGCAGTTCTTC.

There are many counts of this clonotype. V gene TRBV24-1 combines with J gene TRBJ1-3; 8 positions match TRBD1. V was pared by 3 bases and J by 5 bases, with 2 bases of the junction left unmatched. Per germline, CDR1 KGHDR and CDR2 SFDVKD. The CDR3 has 14 residues. The CDR3 here is CATSDGQGRNTIYF. In DNA, the CDR3 is TGTGCCACCAGTGATGGACAGGGAAGAAACACCATATATTTT.

This clonotype was counted many times. The V call is TRBV29-1, the J call TRBJ2-7; 7 nucleotides align to TRBD1. The CDR3 contains 16 residues. From germline, CDR1 is SQVTM and CDR2 ANQGSEA. J gave up 3 bases and V 7 bases, and 18 bases lay outside the gene matches. The CDR3 region is CSGWALVSGQVYEQYF. The CDR3 DNA reads as TGCAGCGGCTGGGCTTTGGTGTCAGGACAGGTCTACGAGCAGTACTTC.